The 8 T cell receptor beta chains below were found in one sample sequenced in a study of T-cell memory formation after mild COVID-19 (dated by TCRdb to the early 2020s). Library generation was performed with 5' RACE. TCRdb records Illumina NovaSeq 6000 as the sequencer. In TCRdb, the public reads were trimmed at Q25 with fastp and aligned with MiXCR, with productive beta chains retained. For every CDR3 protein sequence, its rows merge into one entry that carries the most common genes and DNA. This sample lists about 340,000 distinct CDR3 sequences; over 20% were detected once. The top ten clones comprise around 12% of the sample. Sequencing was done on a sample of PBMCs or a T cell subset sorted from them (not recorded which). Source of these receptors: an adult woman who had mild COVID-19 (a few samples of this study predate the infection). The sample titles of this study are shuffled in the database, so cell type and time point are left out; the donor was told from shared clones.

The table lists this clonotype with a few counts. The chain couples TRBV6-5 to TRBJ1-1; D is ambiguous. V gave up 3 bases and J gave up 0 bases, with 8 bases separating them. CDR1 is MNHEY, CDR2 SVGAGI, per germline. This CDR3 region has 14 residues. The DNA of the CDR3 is TGTGCCAGCAGTTATTATGGGGTGAACACTGAAGCTTTCTTT. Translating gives CASSYYGVNTEAFF.

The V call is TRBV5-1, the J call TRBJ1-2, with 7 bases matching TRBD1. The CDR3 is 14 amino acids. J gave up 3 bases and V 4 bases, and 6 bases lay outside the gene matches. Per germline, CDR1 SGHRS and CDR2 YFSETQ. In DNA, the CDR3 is TGCGCCAGCAGCCTTAATACAGGGGACTATGGCTACACCTTC. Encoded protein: CASSLNTGDYGYTF.

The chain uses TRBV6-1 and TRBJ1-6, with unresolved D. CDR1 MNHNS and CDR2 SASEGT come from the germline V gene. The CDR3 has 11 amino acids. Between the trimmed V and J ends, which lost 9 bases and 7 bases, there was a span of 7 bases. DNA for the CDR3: TGTGCCAGTAACACCAATTCACCCCTCCACTTT. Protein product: CASNTNSPLHF.

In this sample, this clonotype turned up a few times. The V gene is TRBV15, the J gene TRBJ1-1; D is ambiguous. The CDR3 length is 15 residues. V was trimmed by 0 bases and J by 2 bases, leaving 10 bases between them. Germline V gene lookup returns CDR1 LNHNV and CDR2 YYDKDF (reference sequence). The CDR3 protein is CATSRDETGNTEAFF. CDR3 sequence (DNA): TGTGCCACCAGCAGAGATGAGACTGGAAACACTGAAGCTTTCTTT.

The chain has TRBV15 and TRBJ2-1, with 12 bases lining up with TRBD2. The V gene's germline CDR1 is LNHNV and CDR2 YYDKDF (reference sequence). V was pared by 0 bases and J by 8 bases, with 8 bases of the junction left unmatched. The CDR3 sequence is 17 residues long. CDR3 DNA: TGTGCCACCAGCAGAGATAGCCGGCTAGCGGGGGGGGATGAGCAGTTCTTC. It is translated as CATSRDSRLAGGDEQFF.

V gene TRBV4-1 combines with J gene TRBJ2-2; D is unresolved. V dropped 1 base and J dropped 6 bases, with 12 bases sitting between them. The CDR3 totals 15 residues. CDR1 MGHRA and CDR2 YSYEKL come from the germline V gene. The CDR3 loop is CASSQARGVAGELFF. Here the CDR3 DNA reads TGCGCCAGCAGCCAAGCCCGTGGGGTGGCCGGGGAGCTGTTTTTT.

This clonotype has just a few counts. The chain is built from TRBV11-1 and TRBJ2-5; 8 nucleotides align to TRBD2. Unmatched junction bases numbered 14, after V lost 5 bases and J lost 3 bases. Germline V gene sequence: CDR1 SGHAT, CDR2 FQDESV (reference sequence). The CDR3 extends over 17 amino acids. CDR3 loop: CASSLSPGLVGEETQYF. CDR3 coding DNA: TGTGCCAGCAGCCTGTCCCCGGGACTAGTAGGGGAAGAGACCCAGTACTTC.

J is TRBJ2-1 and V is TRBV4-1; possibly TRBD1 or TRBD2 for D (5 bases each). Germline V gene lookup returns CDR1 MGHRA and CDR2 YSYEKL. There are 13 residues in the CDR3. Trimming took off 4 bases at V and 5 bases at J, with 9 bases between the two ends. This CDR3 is CASSPWGNNEQFF. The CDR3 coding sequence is TGCGCCAGCAGCCCGTGGGGGAACAATGAGCAGTTCTTC.